This T cell receptor beta chain was documented in a study of blood T cell repertoires in COVID-19. Across the study: Italy, Spain and the United States were the sources of the convalescent and acute COVID-19 samples. PBMCs, B-cell-depleted T cells, or T cells were the source of the cDNA or gDNA that made up the material.

The repertoire was sequenced with immunoSEQ multiplex PCR; TCRdb's copy has only in-frame clones and lacks some. This table has over 200,000 clones, about 88% appearing once. Input material: peripheral blood. This clonotype was obtained from a man in his 60s who had recovered from COVID-19.

The CDR3 protein is CATSDRSSGGGYNEQFF. CDR3 nucleotide sequence: TGTGCCACCAGTGACCGTTCTAGCGGGGGAGGCTACAATGAGCAGTTCTTC. The chain combines TRBV24-1 with TRBJ2-1, with 10 nucleotides matching TRBD2. CDR3 length: 17 residues. Germline assignment: CDR1 KGHDR and CDR2 SFDVKD. With 4 bases clipped from V and 3 bases from J, the junction kept 8 bases outside the gene matches.